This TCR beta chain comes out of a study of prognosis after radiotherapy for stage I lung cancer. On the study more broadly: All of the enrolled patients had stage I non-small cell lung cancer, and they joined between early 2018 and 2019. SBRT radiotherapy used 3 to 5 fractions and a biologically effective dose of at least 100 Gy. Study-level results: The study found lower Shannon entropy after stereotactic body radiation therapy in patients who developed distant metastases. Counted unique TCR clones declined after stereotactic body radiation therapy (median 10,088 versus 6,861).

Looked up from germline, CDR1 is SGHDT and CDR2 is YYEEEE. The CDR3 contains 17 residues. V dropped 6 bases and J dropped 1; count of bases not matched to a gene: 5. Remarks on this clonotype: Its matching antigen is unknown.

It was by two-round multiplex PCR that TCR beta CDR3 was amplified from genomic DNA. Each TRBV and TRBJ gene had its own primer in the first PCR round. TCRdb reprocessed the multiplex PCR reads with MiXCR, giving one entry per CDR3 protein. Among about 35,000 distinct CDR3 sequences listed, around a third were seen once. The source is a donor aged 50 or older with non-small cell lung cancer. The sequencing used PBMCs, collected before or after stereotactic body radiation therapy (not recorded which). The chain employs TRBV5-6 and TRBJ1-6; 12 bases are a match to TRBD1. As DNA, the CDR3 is TGTGCCAGCAATCGGGACAGGGGGCGTTCCTATAATTCACCCCTCCACTTT. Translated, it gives CASNRDRGRSYNSPLHF.